The 27 T cell receptor beta chains below come from one sample, sequenced in a study of blood T cell repertoires in COVID-19. Here immunoSEQ multiplex PCR was the method, and the copy in TCRdb shows in-frame clones only, minus some. The sample shows fewer than 35,000 clones, about four fifths of them seen only once. The sequencing input was peripheral blood. The source is a man between 65 and 85 years old with acute or convalescent COVID-19.

The V gene is TRBV5-6, the J gene TRBJ1-3, with a tentative D call TRBD1 (5 bases). In germline, CDR1 is SGHDT, CDR2 YYEEEE. V was pared by 0 bases and J by 3 bases, with 10 bases between. This CDR3 comprises 15 residues. The CDR3 spells CASSLGRAGGNTIYF. The CDR3 coding sequence is TGTGCCAGCAGCTTGGGCAGGGCTGGTGGAAACACCATATATTTT.

The chain carries TRBV7-2 and TRBJ1-1; D might be TRBD1 (6 bases). V was shortened by 5 bases and J by 1 base, with 14 bases between the two germline ends. Looked up from germline, CDR1 is SGHTA and CDR2 is FQGNSA. This CDR3 contains 15 residues. Here the CDR3 DNA reads TGTGCCAGCAGCCCCCAGGGGAAGGCGAACACTGAAGCTTTCTTT. Translation gives CASSPQGKANTEAFF.

The chain has TRBV19 and TRBJ2-1; possible D gene TRBD2, 7 bases. Germline-derived CDR1 and CDR2 are LNHDA and SQIVND (reference sequence). Between the trimmed V and J ends, which lost 4 bases and 4 bases, there was a span of 23 bases. The CDR3 covers 18 residues. CDR3 DNA sequence: TGTGCCAGTAGTAGTGGGGGGGGGCGGCTAGCCCGTTACAATGAGCAGTTCTTC. Translated: CASSSGGGRLARYNEQFF. Supplemented by reference TRBV19 and TRBJ2-1, the full variable domain reads DGGITQSPKYLFRKEGQNVTLSCEQNLNHDAMYWYRQDPGQGLRLIYYSQIVNDFQKGDIAEGYSVSREKKESFPLTVTSAQKNPTAFYLCASSSGGGRLARYNEQFFGPGTRLTVL.

The CDR3 loop reads CASSQTGANTGELFF. The CDR3 DNA reads as TGTGCCAGCAGCCAGACAGGGGCGAACACCGGGGAGCTGTTTTTT. The J gene is TRBJ2-2, the V gene TRBV7-3; the match to TRBD1 covers 8 bases. CDR1 SGHTA and CDR2 FQGTGA come from the germline V gene. Unmatched junction bases numbered 2, after V lost 5 bases and J lost 0 bases. There are 15 residues in the CDR3.

In this sample, this clone turned up once. The genes are TRBV11-2 and TRBJ2-7; 12 bases fit TRBD2. Trimming removed 5 bases from V and 0 bases from J; junction bases left unmatched: 2. Germline V CDR1 and CDR2: SGHAT, FQNNGV. The CDR3 contains 15 residues. CDR3 DNA sequence: TGTGCCAGCAGCCTAGCGGGAGGGCGCTCCTACGAGCAGTACTTC. Encoded protein: CASSLAGGRSYEQYF. The full variable domain, rest sourced from reference TRBV11-2 and TRBJ2-7, is EAGVAQSPRYKIIEKRQSVAFWCNPISGHATLYWYQQILGQGPKLLIQFQNNGVVDDSQLPKDRFSAERLKGVDSTLKIQPAKLEDSAVYLCASSLAGGRSYEQYFGPGTRLTVT.

This clone was seen at least ten times. The genes are TRBV7-8 and TRBJ1-5; no reliable D call. Germline CDR1 is SGHVS and CDR2 is FQNEAQ. Trimming shortened V by 5 bases and J by 6 bases, and 8 bases separated the two germline ends. This CDR3 has 12 amino acids. The CDR3 nucleotides read TGTGCCAGCAGCACCCAGATTCAGCCCCAGCATTTT. Amino acid sequence: CASSTQIQPQHF.

The chain employs TRBV2 and TRBJ2-5, with unresolved D. Per the germline V gene, CDR1 is SNHLY and CDR2 is FYNNEI. The CDR3 sequence is 11 residues long. Trimming removed 4 bases at V and 4 bases at J, with 4 bases between. The CDR3 spells CASSAGETQYF. The CDR3 DNA follows: TGTGCCAGCAGTGCGGGAGAGACCCAGTACTTC.

This chain connects TRBV7-2 to TRBJ1-5; D might be TRBD1 (6 bases). CDR1 SGHTA and CDR2 FQGNSA come from the germline V gene. This CDR3 is 18 amino acids long. The ends were cut back, 5 bases at V and 6 bases at J, with 26 bases in the middle. The CDR3 sequence is CASSLTAGTSKVGQPQHF. The CDR3 region has the DNA TGTGCCAGCAGCCTTACAGCCGGGACATCGAAGGTCGGTCAGCCCCAGCATTTT.

The chain is built from TRBV10-3 and TRBJ1-5; 8 nucleotides agree with TRBD1. This CDR3 contains 14 residues. Germline V gene lookup returns CDR1 ENHRY and CDR2 SYGVKD. Trimming cost V 6 bases and J 5 bases; bases outside gene matches: 6. CDR3 sequence (DNA): TGTGCCATCAGCCCCGGACAGGGCGATCAGCCCCAGCATTTT. It codes for CAISPGQGDQPQHF.

V and J are TRBV6-5 and TRBJ1-3; D is uncertain. Germline CDR1 reads MNHEY; CDR2 reads SVGAGI. The CDR3 is 13 amino acids. V was clipped by 5 bases and J by 4 bases, with 9 bases between them. Here the CDR3 reads CASSRGGGNTIYF. The CDR3 DNA is TGTGCCAGCAGTCGGGGTGGAGGAAACACCATATATTTT.

The rearrangement links TRBV6-2 or TRBV6-3 to TRBJ1-4; D ambiguous. Per germline, CDR1 MNHEY and CDR2 SVGEGT. The germline V and J ends were trimmed by 5 bases and 15 bases, with 19 bases remaining between them. The CDR3 totals 13 residues. The chain's CDR3 is CASSPALGSAVFF. CDR3 DNA sequence: TGTGCCAGCAGTCCCGCTTTGGGGAGTGCGGTGTTTTTT.

The rearrangement joins TRBV25-1 to TRBJ2-7, with 8 positions matching TRBD1. Per germline, CDR1 MGHDK and CDR2 SYGVNS. Trimming cost V 11 bases and J 2 bases; bases outside gene matches: 5. The CDR3 runs to 12 residues. CDR3 sequence: CAVGQGPYEQYF. The CDR3 nucleotides are TGTGCCGTTGGACAGGGCCCCTACGAGCAGTACTTC.

V and J are TRBV5-6 and TRBJ1-4, with 9 bases aligning to TRBD1. Germline lookup yields CDR1 SGHDT and CDR2 YYEEEE. V was pared by 2 bases and J by 1 base, with 3 bases of the junction left unmatched. The CDR3 length is 16 residues. The CDR3 here is CASSFRQGGTNEKLFF. The DNA of the CDR3 is TGTGCCAGCAGCTTCCGACAGGGGGGAACTAATGAAAAACTGTTTTTT. Variable domain in full (rest from reference TRBV5-6 and TRBJ1-4): DAGVTQSPTHLIKTRGQQVTLRCSPKSGHDTVSWYQQALGQGPQFIFQYYEEEERQRGNFPDRFSGHQFPNYSSELNVNALLLGDSALYLCASSFRQGGTNEKLFFGSGTQLSVL.

The rearrangement uses TRBV19 and TRBJ2-1, with 14 bases identical to TRBD2. Germline V lookup: CDR1 LNHDA, CDR2 SQIVND (reference sequence). The CDR3 is 17 amino acids. Trimming took 6 bases from V and 7 from J; bases not matched to a gene: 11. CDR3 DNA: TGTGCCAGTAGAAAGAGGAGGGGACTAGCGGGAGATAATGAGCAGTTCTTC. Translation: CASRKRRGLAGDNEQFF.

The gene calls are TRBV3-1 (or the pseudogene TRBV3-2) and TRBJ2-5; D possibly corresponds to TRBD2 (5 bases). Germline V gene lookup returns CDR1 LGHDT and CDR2 YNNKEL (reference sequence). Trimming cost V 4 bases and J 1 base, with 7 bases left between them. CDR3 length: 13 residues. DNA of the CDR3: TGTGCCAGCAGCCCCGGGATCCAAGAGACCCAGTACTTC. This codes for CASSPGIQETQYF.

This clone appeared a single time. In DNA, the CDR3 is TGTGCTAGTGGTTCTGGGCAGGCTTACGAGCAGTACTTC. Its protein product is CASGSGQAYEQYF. The gene calls are TRBV12-5 and TRBJ2-7, with no clear D. CDR3 length: 13 residues. V was trimmed by 4 bases and J by 4 bases, leaving 11 bases between them. Germline V gene sequence: CDR1 LGHNT, CDR2 FRNRAP.

V and J are TRBV7-9 and TRBJ2-5; the D gene is possibly TRBD1 (5 bases). The CDR3 extends over 15 amino acids. Per germline, CDR1 SEHNR and CDR2 FQNEAQ (reference sequence). The V end lost 5 bases, the J end lost 5 bases, and 18 bases lay between the germline ends. CDR3 nucleotide sequence: TGTGCCAGCAGCGCGACAGATGAGGTGCGGGAGACCCAGTACTTC. This translates into CASSATDEVRETQYF.

The V gene is TRBV21-1, the J gene TRBJ2-7; the table's D gene call, TRBD2, was not cross checked with the DNA. TRBV21-1 is marked as a pseudogene. CDR3 length: 11 amino acids. The CDR3 DNA reads TGTGCCAGCAGCAAAAACTCCGAGCAGTACTTC. It yields the protein CASSKNSEQYF.

This rearrangement joins TRBV10-3 to TRBJ1-4; 7 bases line up with TRBD1. Per germline, CDR1 ENHRY and CDR2 SYGVKD. The CDR3 covers 14 residues. The trim removed 10 bases at V and 7 bases at J, leaving 12 bases unmatched. The CDR3 DNA sequence: TGTGCCAGCTACTCCGGGACAGTGTCTGAAAAACTGTTTTTT. Translating gives CASYSGTVSEKLFF.

In this sample, this clone turned up once. The genes are TRBV28 and TRBJ2-3, with D perhaps matching TRBD1 (5 bases). V lost 3 bases to trimming and J lost 0 bases, with 19 bases between them. The germline V gene has CDR1 MDHEN and CDR2 SYDVKM. This CDR3 contains 18 residues. CDR3 coding DNA: TGTGCCAGCAGTTTGGGGTACTCAGGACAATCCAGCACAGATACGCAGTATTTT. Translation: CASSLGYSGQSSTDTQYF.

The chain's CDR3 is CASSVGNRGNTEAFF. The CDR3, as DNA: TGTGCCAGCAGCGTAGGTAACAGGGGGAACACTGAAGCTTTCTTT. The chain is built from TRBV9 and TRBJ1-1, with TRBD1 matching 7 bases. From germline, CDR1 is SGDLS and CDR2 YYNGEE. Trimming at V came to 0 bases and at J to 1 base, leaving 3 bases not matched to a gene. The CDR3 has 15 residues.

This clone came up once. The chain has TRBV19 and TRBJ2-1, with TRBD2 identical over 11 bases. CDR1 and CDR2 (germline): LNHDA, SQIVND (reference sequence). CDR3 length: 13 residues. Trimming removed 5 bases from V and 12 bases from J; junction bases left unmatched: 6. CDR3: CASSVRLAGLQFF. In nucleotides, the CDR3 is TGTGCCAGTAGTGTGAGACTAGCGGGATTGCAGTTCTTC.

V usage is TRBV27 and J usage is TRBJ1-5; D might be TRBD1 (6 bases). Germline V lookup: CDR1 MNHEY, CDR2 SMNVEV (reference sequence). V lost 5 bases to trimming and J lost 5 bases, with 16 bases between them. The CDR3 totals 15 residues. The CDR3: CASSPRDTPDQPQHF. The CDR3 DNA reads as TGTGCCAGCAGTCCTCGGGACACGCCTGATCAGCCCCAGCATTTT.

The CDR3, as DNA: TGTGCCAGTATGGGACTAGCGGGGCAAGAGACCCAGTACTTC. This codes for CASMGLAGQETQYF. V is TRBV19 and J is TRBJ2-5; 13 bases map to TRBD2. V shed 7 bases, J shed 2 bases, and the junction held 1 base outside the gene matches. This CDR3 region has 14 residues. CDR1 is LNHDA, CDR2 SQIVND, per germline (reference sequence).

The gene calls are TRBV13 and TRBJ2-3; TRBD1 might be the D (6 bases). The CDR3 covers 15 residues. Trimming took 6 bases from V and 3 from J, leaving 16 bases between them. CDR1 is PRHDT, CDR2 FYEKMQ, per germline (reference sequence). The CDR3 nucleotides read TGTGCCAGCAGGCAGGGGCTTCCTTGGACAGATACGCAGTATTTT. This codes for CASRQGLPWTDTQYF.

The genes are TRBV18 and TRBJ2-3; possible D gene TRBD2, 5 bases. V lost 2 bases and J lost 2, with 11 bases in between. The CDR3 spans 15 residues. Germline V gene lookup returns CDR1 KGHSH and CDR2 LQKENI. The CDR3 nucleotides read TGTGCCAGCTCACCATCTACGGGAACCACAGATACGCAGTATTTT. Translation: CASSPSTGTTDTQYF.

Here the CDR3 reads CASSLAGTYNEQFF. CDR3 sequence (DNA): TGTGCCAGCAGCTTAGCAGGGACATACAATGAGCAGTTCTTC. This rearrangement joins TRBV11-2 to TRBJ2-1; D might be TRBD1 (6 bases). CDR1 SGHAT and CDR2 FQNNGV come from the germline V gene. CDR3 length: 14 residues. The germline V and J ends were trimmed by 1 base and 4 bases, with 8 bases remaining between them.